The next 21 T cell receptor beta chains were all read from a single sample in a study of OX40 agonist ivuxolimab in advanced cancers. The assay was immunoSEQ multiplex PCR, and TCRdb's table has in-frame clones only and misses some. Of just under 80,000 clones detected, about 91% appear once; the ten largest clones hold around 0.38%. The input for sequencing was CD4+ or CD8+ T cells sorted from blood, taken in a trial of the OX40 agonist ivuxolimab. These receptor sequences come from an adult with an advanced solid tumor such as melanoma, head and neck, liver or kidney cancer.

The rearrangement joins TRBV10-2 to TRBJ2-3; D possibly corresponds to TRBD1 (5 bases). CDR3 length equals 15 residues. V shed 2 bases and J shed 2 bases, with 11 bases lying between them. CDR1 is WSHSY and CDR2 is SAAADI in the germline V gene. The CDR3 reads CASSEDQGDTDTQYF. Here the CDR3 DNA reads TGCGCCAGCAGTGAGGATCAGGGCGACACAGATACGCAGTATTTT.

The chain employs TRBV5-4 and TRBJ2-3; D may be TRBD2 (6 bases). Germline V gene sequence: CDR1 SGHNT, CDR2 YYREEE (reference sequence). Trimming shortened V by 6 bases and J by 0 bases, and 14 bases separated the two germline ends. CDR3 length: 15 residues. Written as DNA, the CDR3 is TGTGCCAGCACCACTGGCGGGAAAAGCACAGATACGCAGTATTTT. Protein: CASTTGGKSTDTQYF. The complete variable domain, with remaining parts taken from reference TRBV5-4 and TRBJ2-3, reads ETGVTQSPTHLIKTRGQQVTLRCSSQSGHNTVSWYQQALGQGPQFIFQYYREEENGRGNFPPRFSGLQFPNYSSELNVNALELDDSALYLCASTTGGKSTDTQYFGPGTRLTVL.

CDR3 in DNA: TGCGCCAGCAGCCAACTCCCGGGACAGTCCTACGAGCAGTACTTC. The encoded protein is CASSQLPGQSYEQYF. This sequence joins TRBV4-3 and TRBJ2-7; 7 bases fit TRBD1. V lost 2 bases, J lost 1 base, and 5 bases stayed unmatched. The germline CDR1 and CDR2 sequences are LGHNA and YSLEER. CDR3 length: 15 residues.

The V call is TRBV27, the J call TRBJ2-1; 10 positions match TRBD1. The CDR3 length is 16 residues. Trimming took 2 bases from V and 8 from J; bases not matched to a gene: 9. The V gene's germline CDR1 is MNHEY and CDR2 SMNVEV (reference sequence). The CDR3 sequence is CASSLTLGTGVDEQFF. CDR3 DNA sequence: TGTGCCAGCAGTTTAACCCTCGGGACAGGGGTGGATGAGCAGTTCTTC.

The chain recombines TRBV10-1 with TRBJ1-5; possibly TRBD1 for D (6 bases). Germline lookup yields CDR1 WNHNN and CDR2 SYGVQD (reference sequence). Trimming pared 8 bases from V and 5 bases from J, leaving 13 bases between. CDR3 length: 13 amino acids. Here the CDR3 reads CASSLHRDQPQHF. The CDR3 nucleotides are TGCGCCAGCTCCCTTCACAGGGATCAGCCCCAGCATTTT.

V and J are TRBV6-5 and TRBJ2-7; 9 bases are shared with TRBD1. This CDR3 has 15 residues. V shed 6 bases and J 5 bases; nucleotides not matched to a gene: 11. Germline values: CDR1 MNHEY, CDR2 SVGAGI. The CDR3 is CASSRNTGGPNEQYF. CDR3 DNA sequence: TGTGCCAGCAGCCGAAATACAGGGGGCCCTAACGAGCAGTACTTC.

The CDR3 region has the DNA TGTGCCAGCAGTCGCCACGGGACAGGGTTGAACTATGGCTACACCTTC. This encodes CASSRHGTGLNYGYTF. The J gene is TRBJ1-2, the V gene TRBV28; TRBD1 aligns across 9 bases. V lost 5 bases, J lost 2 bases, and 9 bases stayed unmatched. This CDR3 has 16 amino acids. Per the germline V gene, CDR1 is MDHEN and CDR2 is SYDVKM.

The V call is TRBV14, the J call TRBJ1-2, with 7 bases matching TRBD1. Germline V gene sequence: CDR1 SGHDN, CDR2 FVKESK. V lost 4 bases and J lost 4; bases outside the gene matches: 3. The CDR3 extends over 13 amino acids. The CDR3 nucleotides are TGTGCCAGCAGCCCCGGGACAGTCTATGGCTACACCTTC. Amino acids: CASSPGTVYGYTF.

The J gene is TRBJ1-1, the V gene TRBV7-9, with D possibly TRBD1 on 5 matching bases. The CDR3 sequence is 16 residues long. The ends were cut back, 1 base at V and 5 bases at J, with 17 bases in the middle. Germline lookup yields CDR1 SEHNR and CDR2 FQNEAQ (reference sequence). The DNA of the CDR3 is TGTGCCAGCAGCTTAGGTTTTCCGGGACGGCAGACTGAAGCTTTCTTT. Its protein is CASSLGFPGRQTEAFF.

The chain combines TRBV19 with TRBJ1-3; no definite D call. CDR3 length: 16 residues. From germline, CDR1 is LNHDA and CDR2 SQIVND (reference sequence). Deletions cut 4 bases from V and 0 bases from J, with 13 bases between. The CDR3 sequence: CASSNSDGSSGNTIYF. DNA of the CDR3: TGTGCCAGTAGTAACTCCGACGGCAGCTCTGGAAACACCATATATTTT.

The J gene is TRBJ2-1, the V gene TRBV12-5; TRBD2 matches 13 bases. V was pared by 1 base and J by 9 bases, with 3 bases of the junction left unmatched. The CDR3 runs to 15 residues. Germline V lookup: CDR1 LGHNT, CDR2 FRNRAP. This CDR3 reads CASGLGLAGGSEQFF. CDR3 DNA: TGTGCTAGTGGTTTGGGACTAGCGGGAGGTAGTGAGCAGTTCTTC.

The gene calls are TRBV7-9 and TRBJ2-1; D gene ambiguous. The CDR3 has 13 residues. Germline assignment: CDR1 SEHNR and CDR2 FQNEAQ (reference sequence). V was shortened by 0 bases and J by 4 bases, with 4 bases between the two germline ends. CDR3 loop: CASSLADYNEQFF. The CDR3 DNA follows: TGTGCCAGCAGCTTAGCAGATTACAATGAGCAGTTCTTC.

The chain employs TRBV5-1 and TRBJ2-7; a possible D gene is TRBD2 (5 bases). The CDR3 covers 14 residues. The germline CDR1 and CDR2 sequences are SGHRS and YFSETQ. Trimming took off 4 bases at V and 1 base at J, with 12 bases between the two ends. CDR3 protein: CASSPPDSSYEQYF. Here the CDR3 DNA reads TGCGCCAGCAGCCCCCCGGACTCTTCCTACGAGCAGTACTTC.

The chain carries TRBV9 and TRBJ2-7; D might be TRBD1 (6 bases). Trimming cost V 4 bases and J 6 bases, with 17 bases left between them. Germline lookup yields CDR1 SGDLS and CDR2 YYNGEE. This CDR3 comprises 14 residues. For the CDR3, the DNA is TGTGCCAGCAGCCCCAGGGCCTTGGGGGCCGAGCAGTACTTC. Its protein product is CASSPRALGAEQYF.

This chain uses TRBV23-1 with TRBJ1-2, with D possibly TRBD1 on 6 matching bases. TRBV23-1 is identified as an open reading frame with a role that is uncertain. V was cut by 4 bases and J by 7 bases, with 16 bases left in between. The CDR3 consists of 14 residues. This CDR3 reads CASSLYRDRSGYTF. The CDR3 region has the DNA TGCGCCAGCAGTCTTTACAGGGATAGGAGTGGCTACACCTTC.

This clone appeared once. The V call is TRBV7-6, the J call TRBJ1-1; weak D call: TRBD1 (5 bases). The CDR3 is 16 residues long. Germline V lookup: CDR1 SGHVS, CDR2 FNYEAQ. Between the trimmed V and J ends, which lost 3 bases and 4 bases, there was a span of 18 bases. The CDR3 bases are TGTGCCAGCAGCTTGTTGCAGGGTTTAAGGAGCACTGAAGCTTTCTTT. Translated: CASSLLQGLRSTEAFF.

The chain recombines TRBV30 with TRBJ2-1; TRBD1 matches at 9 bases. Germline lookup yields CDR1 GTSNPN and CDR2 SVGIG (reference sequence). J was trimmed by 4 bases and V by 7 bases; bases with no gene match: 5. CDR3 size: 13 residues. In DNA, the CDR3 is TGTGCCTTTGACAGGGGGGGATACAATGAGCAGTTCTTC. As protein: CAFDRGGYNEQFF.

The J gene is TRBJ1-2, the V gene TRBV18; D might be TRBD1 (6 bases). Trimming left V 0 bases short and J 7 bases short, with 12 bases between. Germline V CDR1 and CDR2: KGHSH, LQKENI. This CDR3 is 14 amino acids long. DNA for the CDR3: TGTGCCAGCTCACCACCGGGGGGGGCGCTTGGCTACACCTTC. It translates to CASSPPGGALGYTF.

This rearrangement joins TRBV19 to TRBJ2-6; D is uncertain. This CDR3 region has 16 residues. Germline V gives CDR1 LNHDA, CDR2 SQIVND (reference sequence). V was clipped by 7 bases and J by 0 bases, with 13 bases between them. This CDR3 reads CASKPPGPSGANVLTF. As DNA, the CDR3 is TGTGCCAGTAAACCGCCAGGCCCCTCTGGGGCCAACGTCCTGACTTTC.

This clone was recorded a few times. The chain joins TRBV11-3 to TRBJ2-1, with 7 bases fitting TRBD2. The ends lost 0 bases at V and 6 bases at J; junction bases unmatched: 8. The CDR3 spans 16 residues. CDR1 and CDR2 from the germline V gene are SGHNT and YENEEA. CDR3 bases: TGTGCCAGCAGCTTAGATGGACGGGAGGCGGGCAATGAGCAGTTCTTC. Amino acids: CASSLDGREAGNEQFF.

The chain has TRBV11-3 and TRBJ2-5, with 10 bases that match TRBD2. Germline assignment: CDR1 SGHNT and CDR2 YENEEA. V lost 1 base to trimming and J lost 1 base; unmatched junction nucleotides: 6. The CDR3 is made up of 17 amino acids. In DNA form, the CDR3 reads TGTGCCAGCAGCTTAGGTCTAGCGGGGGTCCCCCAAGAGACCCAGTACTTC. Translating it yields CASSLGLAGVPQETQYF. The full variable domain, rest sourced from reference TRBV11-3 and TRBJ2-5, is EAGVVQSPRYKIIEKKQPVAFWCNPISGHNTLYWYLQNLGQGPELLIRYENEEAVDDSQLPKDRFSAERLKGVDSTLKIQPAELGDSAVYLCASSLGLAGVPQETQYFGPGTRLLVL.